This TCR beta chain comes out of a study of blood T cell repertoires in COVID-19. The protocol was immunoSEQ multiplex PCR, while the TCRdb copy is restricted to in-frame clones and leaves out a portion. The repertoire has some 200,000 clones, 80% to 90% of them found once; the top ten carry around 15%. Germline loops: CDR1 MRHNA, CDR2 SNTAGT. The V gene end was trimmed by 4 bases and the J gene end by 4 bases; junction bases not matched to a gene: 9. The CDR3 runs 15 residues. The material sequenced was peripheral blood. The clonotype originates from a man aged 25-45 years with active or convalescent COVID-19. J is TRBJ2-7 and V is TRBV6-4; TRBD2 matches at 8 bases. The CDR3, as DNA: TGTGCCAGCAGTGGCGGGGGGACATATGCATACGAGCAGTACGTC. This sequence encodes CASSGGGTYAYEQYV.